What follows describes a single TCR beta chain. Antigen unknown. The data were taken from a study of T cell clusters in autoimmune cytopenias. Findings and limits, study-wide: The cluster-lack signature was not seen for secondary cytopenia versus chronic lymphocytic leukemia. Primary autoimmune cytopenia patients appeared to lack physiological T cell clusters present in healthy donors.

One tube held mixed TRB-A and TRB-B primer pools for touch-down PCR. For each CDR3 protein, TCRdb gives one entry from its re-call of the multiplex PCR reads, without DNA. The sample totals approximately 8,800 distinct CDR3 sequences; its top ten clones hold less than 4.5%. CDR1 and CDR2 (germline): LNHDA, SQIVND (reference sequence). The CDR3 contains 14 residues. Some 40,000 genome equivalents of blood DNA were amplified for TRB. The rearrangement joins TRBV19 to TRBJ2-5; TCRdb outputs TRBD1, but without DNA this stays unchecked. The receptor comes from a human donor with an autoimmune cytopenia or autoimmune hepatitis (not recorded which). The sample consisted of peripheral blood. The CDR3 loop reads CASSPGTGTNIQYF.